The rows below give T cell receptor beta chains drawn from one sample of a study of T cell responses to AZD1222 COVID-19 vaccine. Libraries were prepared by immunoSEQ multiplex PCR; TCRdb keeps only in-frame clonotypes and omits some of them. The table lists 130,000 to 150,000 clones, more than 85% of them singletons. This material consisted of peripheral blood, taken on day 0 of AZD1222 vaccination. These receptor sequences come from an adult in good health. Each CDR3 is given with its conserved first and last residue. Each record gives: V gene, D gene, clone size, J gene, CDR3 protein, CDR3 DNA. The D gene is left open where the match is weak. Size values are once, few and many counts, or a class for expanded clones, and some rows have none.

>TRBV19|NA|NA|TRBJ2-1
CASSIAGEYNEQFF
TGTGCCAGTAGTATTGCAGGGGAATACAATGAGCAGTTCTTC
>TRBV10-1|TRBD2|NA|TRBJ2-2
CASSEVVAGVGLTGELFF
TGCGCCAGCAGTGAGGTGGTAGCGGGAGTAGGATTAACCGGGGAGCTGTTTTTT
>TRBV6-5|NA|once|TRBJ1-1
CASSSPVGTEAFF
TGTGCCAGCAGTTCCCCGGTCGGCACTGAAGCTTTCTTT
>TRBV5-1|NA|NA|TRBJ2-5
CASSFYRGRETQYF
TGCGCCAGCAGCTTCTATCGCGGGCGAGAGACCCAGTACTTC
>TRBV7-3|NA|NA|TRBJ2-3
CASSLTLGTDTQYF
TGTGCCAGCAGCTTAACGCTGGGTACCGATACGCAGTATTTT
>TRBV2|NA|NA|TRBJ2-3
CASSEATSSTDTQYF
TGTGCCAGCAGTGAAGCGACCAGCAGCACAGATACGCAGTATTTT
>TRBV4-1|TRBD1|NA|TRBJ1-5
CASSPGRGLGNQPQHF
TGCGCCAGCAGCCCCGGGAGGGGGCTGGGCAATCAGCCCCAGCATTTT
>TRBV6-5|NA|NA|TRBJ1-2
CASSYSTSGEGGYTF
TGTGCCAGCAGTTACTCTACCTCAGGGGAGGGCGGCTACACCTTC
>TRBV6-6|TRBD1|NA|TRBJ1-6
CASRKGQGEASPLHF
TGTGCCAGCAGAAAGGGACAGGGGGAGGCCTCACCCCTCCACTTT
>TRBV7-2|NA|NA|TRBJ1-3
CASSSRVSGNTIYF
TGTGCCAGCAGCTCCCGGGTCTCTGGAAACACCATATATTTT
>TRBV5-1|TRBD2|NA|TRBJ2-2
CASSLGLAGGPYTGELFF
TGCGCCAGCAGCCTTGGACTAGCGGGAGGGCCGTACACCGGGGAGCTGTTTTTT
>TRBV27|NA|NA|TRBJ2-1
CASTPGSPLSYNEQFF
TGTGCCAGCACCCCCGGGTCGCCTTTATCCTACAATGAGCAGTTCTTC
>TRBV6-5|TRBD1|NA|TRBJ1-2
CASRGPGTGQNGYTF
TGTGCCAGCAGAGGTCCCGGGACAGGGCAAAATGGCTACACCTTC
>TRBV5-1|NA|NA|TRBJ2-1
CASSLRPGALGEQFF
TGCGCCAGCAGCTTGAGACCTGGGGCCCTGGGTGAGCAGTTCTTC
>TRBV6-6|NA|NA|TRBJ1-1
CASSSQGLDEAFF
TGTGCCAGCAGTTCCCAGGGGCTCGATGAAGCTTTCTTT
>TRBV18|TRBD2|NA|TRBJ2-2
CASRTSGTSGELFF
TGTGCCAGCCGGACTAGCGGGACGAGCGGGGAGCTGTTTTTT
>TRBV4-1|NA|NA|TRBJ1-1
CASSDGGHTEAFF
TGCGCCAGCAGCGACGGTGGACACACTGAAGCTTTCTTT
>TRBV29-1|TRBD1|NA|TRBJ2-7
CSVLPGTGGRSEQYF
TGCAGCGTCTTACCGGGGACAGGGGGGAGGAGCGAGCAGTACTTC
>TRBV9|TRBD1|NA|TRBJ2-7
CASSEWDSSYEQYF
TGTGCCAGCAGCGAATGGGACAGCTCCTACGAGCAGTACTTC
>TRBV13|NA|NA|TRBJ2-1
CASSLGNEQFF
TGTGCCAGCAGCTTGGGTAATGAGCAGTTCTTC
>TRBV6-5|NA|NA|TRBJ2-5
CASSRETQYF
TGTGCCAGCAGCAGAGAGACCCAGTACTTC
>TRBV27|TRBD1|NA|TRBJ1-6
CASKAPAGGSSPLHF
TGTGCCAGCAAGGCCCCCGCAGGGGGCTCTTCACCCCTCCACTTT
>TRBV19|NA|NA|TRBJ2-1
CASSGQGPNRGQFF
TGTGCCAGTAGTGGCCAGGGTCCTAATAGGGGGCAGTTCTTC
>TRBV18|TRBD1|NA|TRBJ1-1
CASSSRDRGLGEAFF
TGTGCCAGCTCATCCCGGGACAGGGGGCTGGGTGAAGCTTTCTTT
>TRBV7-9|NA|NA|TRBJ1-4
CAVQETTNEKLFF
TGTGCCGTACAGGAAACAACTAATGAAAAACTGTTTTTT
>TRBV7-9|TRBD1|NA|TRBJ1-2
CASSSWAGGAYGYTF
TGTGCCAGCAGCTCCTGGGCAGGGGGCGCCTATGGCTACACCTTC
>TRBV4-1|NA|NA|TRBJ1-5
CASSQDAGNSNQPQHF
TGCGCCAGCAGCCAAGATGCCGGTAATAGCAATCAGCCCCAGCATTTT
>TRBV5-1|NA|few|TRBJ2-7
CASSLGTGPAYEQYF
TGCGCCAGCAGCTTGGGTACAGGGCCAGCCTACGAGCAGTACTTC
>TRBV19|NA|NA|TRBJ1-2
CASSRREYGYTF
TGTGCCAGTAGTCGCAGGGAATATGGCTACACCTTC
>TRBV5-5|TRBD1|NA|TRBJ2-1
CASSGTGSSYNEQFF
TGTGCCAGCAGCGGGACAGGGAGCTCCTACAATGAGCAGTTCTTC
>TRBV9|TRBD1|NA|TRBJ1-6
CASSGGQGRNSPLHF
TGTGCCAGCAGCGGGGGACAGGGTCGGAATTCACCCCTCCACTTT
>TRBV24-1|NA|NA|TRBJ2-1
CATSDLVGGEQFF
TGTGCCACCAGTGATTTAGTGGGTGGTGAGCAGTTCTTC
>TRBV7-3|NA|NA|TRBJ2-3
CASSLSFGGADTQYF
TGTGCCAGCAGCTTAAGTTTCGGCGGGGCAGATACGCAGTATTTT
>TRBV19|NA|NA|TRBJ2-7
CASSGLGNYEQYF
TGTGCCAGTAGTGGTCTGGGGAACTACGAGCAGTACTTC
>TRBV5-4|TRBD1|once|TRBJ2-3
CASSLQGTTDTQYF
TGTGCCAGCAGCTTACAGGGGACCACAGATACGCAGTATTTT
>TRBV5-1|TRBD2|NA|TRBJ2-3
CASSLVVAGGPADTQYF
TGCGCCAGCAGCTTGGTAGTAGCGGGAGGGCCCGCAGATACGCAGTATTTT
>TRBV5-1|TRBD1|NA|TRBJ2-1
CASSTQGGAYNEQFF
TGCGCCAGCAGCACACAGGGGGGAGCCTACAATGAGCAGTTCTTC
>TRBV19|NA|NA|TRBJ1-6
CASKPRTVARALHF
TGTGCCAGTAAGCCGAGGACAGTCGCCAGGGCCCTCCACTTT
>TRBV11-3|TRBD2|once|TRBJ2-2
CASSFSGRSTGELFF
TGTGCCAGCAGTTTTAGCGGGAGGAGCACCGGGGAGCTGTTTTTT
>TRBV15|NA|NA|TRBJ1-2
CATSRTDSRYGYTF
TGTGCCACCAGCAGGACGGACAGTCGCTATGGCTACACCTTC
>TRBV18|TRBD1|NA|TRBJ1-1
CASSAQETGTNTEAFF
TGTGCCAGCTCAGCCCAAGAGACAGGGACAAACACTGAAGCTTTCTTT
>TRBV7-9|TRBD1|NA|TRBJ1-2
CASSLGTGAPLNYGYTF
TGTGCCAGCAGCCTTGGGACAGGGGCCCCCCTTAACTATGGCTACACCTTC
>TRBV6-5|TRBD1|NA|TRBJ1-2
CASSRGQGLTYGYTF
TGTGCCAGCAGTCGGGGACAGGGGCTGACCTATGGCTACACCTTC
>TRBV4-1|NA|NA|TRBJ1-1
CASSQDRGTEAFF
TGCGCCAGCAGCCAAGATAGGGGGACTGAAGCTTTCTTT
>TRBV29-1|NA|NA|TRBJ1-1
CSVQTENTEAFF
TGCAGCGTCCAGACTGAGAACACTGAAGCTTTCTTT
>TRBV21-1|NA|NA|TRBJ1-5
CASSKSGGKPPYQPQHF
TGTGCCAGCAGCAAATCAGGGGGCAAACCCCCTTATCAGCCCCAGCATTTT
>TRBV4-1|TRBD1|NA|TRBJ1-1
CASSPLGQVNTEAFF
TGCGCCAGCAGCCCCTTGGGACAGGTGAACACTGAAGCTTTCTTT